A selection of T cell receptor beta chains follows, all from one sample in a study of T-cell reconstitution after alpha-beta-depleted transplantation in children. TCRdb used MiXCR to reprocess the PCR reads, holding one entry per CDR3 protein. The sample lists roughly 400,000 distinct CDR3 sequences, approximately 42% occurring once. The specimen comprised PBMCs, sampled before TCRalphabeta/CD19-depleted stem cell transplant. The source of these receptors is a girl aged 2-9 years with aplastic anemia, due to receive a stem cell transplant. Both conserved end residues are part of each CDR3. D genes are given only for firm matches. A clone size is listed for some rows: how often the clone was seen (once, few, many), or a class if it is expanded.

clone_size: once
d_call: .
v_call: TRBV20-1
j_call: TRBJ2-7
cdr3_aa: CSASSSANSYEQYF
cdr3_nt: TGCAGTGCCTCCTCTAGCGCTAACTCCTACGAGCAGTACTTC

clone_size: .
d_call: .
v_call: TRBV6-2/TRBV6-3
j_call: TRBJ2-7
cdr3_aa: CASARLADSSYEQYF
cdr3_nt: TGTGCCAGTGCAAGGTTGGCTGACAGCTCCTACGAGCAGTACTTC

clone_size: many
d_call: .
v_call: TRBV3-1
j_call: TRBJ1-1
cdr3_aa: CASSQAGTPLGRAFF
cdr3_nt: TGTGCCAGCAGCCAAGCCGGGACACCACTGGGTCGAGCTTTCTTT

clone_size: few
d_call: .
v_call: TRBV29-1
j_call: TRBJ2-3
cdr3_aa: CSVGPYTDTQYF
cdr3_nt: TGCAGCGTCGGGCCCTACACAGATACGCAGTATTTT

clone_size: few
d_call: TRBD2
v_call: TRBV6-2/TRBV6-3
j_call: TRBJ2-3
cdr3_aa: CASRGGGPVLTQYF
cdr3_nt: TGTGCCAGCCGGGGGGGAGGCCCCGTCCTGACGCAGTATTTT

clone_size: .
d_call: TRBD2
v_call: TRBV20-1
j_call: TRBJ2-7
cdr3_aa: CSVELLAGAYEQYF
cdr3_nt: TGCAGTGTCGAGCTACTAGCGGGAGCCTACGAGCAGTACTTC

clone_size: few
d_call: TRBD2
v_call: TRBV12-3/TRBV12-4
j_call: TRBJ2-3
cdr3_aa: CASSLSSGGADTQYF
cdr3_nt: TGTGCCAGCAGTTTAAGTAGCGGGGGGGCAGATACGCAGTATTTT

clone_size: few
d_call: .
v_call: TRBV6-2/TRBV6-3
j_call: TRBJ2-4
cdr3_aa: CASSYASGGPGKNIQYF
cdr3_nt: TGTGCCAGCAGTTATGCCTCTGGAGGGCCGGGCAAAAACATTCAGTACTTC

clone_size: few
d_call: TRBD2
v_call: TRBV30
j_call: TRBJ2-7
cdr3_aa: CAWSKPRDYLYEQYF
cdr3_nt: TGTGCCTGGAGCAAACCCCGGGACTACCTCTACGAGCAGTACTTC

clone_size: .
d_call: TRBD2
v_call: TRBV7-8
j_call: TRBJ2-5
cdr3_aa: CASSQTSASGLETQYF
cdr3_nt: TGTGCCAGCAGCCAGACTAGCGCCTCAGGGTTAGAGACCCAGTACTTC

clone_size: .
d_call: .
v_call: TRBV9
j_call: TRBJ2-1
cdr3_aa: CASSVAFSNPGGLGFF
cdr3_nt: TGTGCCAGCAGCGTAGCCTTCTCGAACCCCGGAGGGCTCGGGTTCTTC

clone_size: .
d_call: .
v_call: TRBV6-1
j_call: TRBJ2-3
cdr3_aa: CASRGTAGDTQYF
cdr3_nt: TGTGCCAGCAGGGGGACAGCGGGGGATACGCAGTATTTT

clone_size: many
d_call: .
v_call: TRBV5-6
j_call: TRBJ1-2
cdr3_aa: CASSSSPGRGYGYTF
cdr3_nt: TGTGCCAGCAGCTCTTCCCCTGGCAGGGGCTATGGCTACACCTTC

clone_size: many
d_call: TRBD1
v_call: TRBV10-3
j_call: TRBJ1-1
cdr3_aa: CAITLTGDTEAFF
cdr3_nt: TGTGCCATCACCTTAACAGGGGACACTGAAGCTTTCTTT

clone_size: .
d_call: TRBD2
v_call: TRBV7-9
j_call: TRBJ2-3
cdr3_aa: CASSFTSGIADTQYF
cdr3_nt: TGTGCCAGCAGCTTTACTAGCGGGATCGCAGATACGCAGTATTTT

clone_size: few
d_call: .
v_call: TRBV5-1
j_call: TRBJ2-5
cdr3_aa: CASSRDAYQETQYF
cdr3_nt: TGCGCCAGCAGCCGGGACGCATACCAAGAGACCCAGTACTTC

clone_size: .
d_call: TRBD2
v_call: TRBV27
j_call: TRBJ2-1
cdr3_aa: CASSPGLAGISYNEQFF
cdr3_nt: TGTGCCAGCAGTCCCGGACTAGCGGGTATCTCCTACAATGAGCAGTTCTTC

clone_size: .
d_call: .
v_call: TRBV7-2
j_call: TRBJ2-7
cdr3_aa: CASSLDAGPNEQYF
cdr3_nt: TGTGCCAGCAGCTTGGATGCGGGGCCTAACGAGCAGTACTTC

clone_size: many
d_call: .
v_call: TRBV2
j_call: TRBJ2-7
cdr3_aa: CASSGNSLSYEQYF
cdr3_nt: TGTGCCAGCAGTGGAAACTCCCTTTCCTACGAGCAGTACTTC

clone_size: many
d_call: .
v_call: TRBV7-2
j_call: TRBJ1-1
cdr3_aa: CASSAQGKGTEAFF
cdr3_nt: TGTGCCAGCAGCGCCCAGGGAAAAGGCACTGAAGCTTTCTTT

clone_size: .
d_call: TRBD2
v_call: TRBV6-5
j_call: TRBJ2-3
cdr3_aa: CASSYPLTSGGESTDTQYF
cdr3_nt: TGTGCCAGCAGTTACCCCCTTACTAGCGGGGGGGAGAGCACAGATACGCAGTATTTT

clone_size: many
d_call: TRBD2
v_call: TRBV27
j_call: TRBJ2-1
cdr3_aa: CASTRPLAGGMGEQFF
cdr3_nt: TGTGCCAGCACCCGCCCACTAGCGGGAGGAATGGGTGAGCAGTTCTTC

clone_size: few
d_call: TRBD1
v_call: TRBV4-3
j_call: TRBJ2-7
cdr3_aa: CASSQDHGTGGYEQYF
cdr3_nt: TGCGCCAGCAGCCAAGATCACGGGACAGGGGGTTACGAGCAGTACTTC

clone_size: few
d_call: TRBD1
v_call: TRBV3-1
j_call: TRBJ1-1
cdr3_aa: CASSQWTGGNTEAFF
cdr3_nt: TGTGCCAGCAGCCAATGGACAGGGGGAAACACTGAAGCTTTCTTT

clone_size: few
d_call: TRBD1
v_call: TRBV29-1
j_call: TRBJ1-1
cdr3_aa: CSVDDRGTEAFF
cdr3_nt: TGCAGCGTTGATGACAGGGGCACTGAAGCTTTCTTT

clone_size: .
d_call: TRBD1
v_call: TRBV6-1
j_call: TRBJ2-6
cdr3_aa: CASRDRGRFGANVLTF
cdr3_nt: TGTGCCAGCAGAGACAGGGGGCGGTTCGGGGCCAACGTCCTGACTTTC

clone_size: .
d_call: .
v_call: TRBV6-1
j_call: TRBJ2-3
cdr3_aa: CASSIQTDTQYF
cdr3_nt: TGTGCCAGCAGTATTCAAACAGATACGCAGTATTTT

clone_size: .
d_call: TRBD2
v_call: TRBV29-1
j_call: TRBJ2-3
cdr3_aa: CSVVGASGLSTDTQYF
cdr3_nt: TGCAGCGTTGTAGGGGCTAGCGGGCTCAGCACAGATACGCAGTATTTT

clone_size: .
d_call: TRBD2
v_call: TRBV27
j_call: TRBJ2-3
cdr3_aa: CASSSLAGQADTQYF
cdr3_nt: TGTGCCAGCAGTTCACTAGCGGGGCAGGCAGATACGCAGTATTTT

clone_size: many
d_call: TRBD2
v_call: TRBV3-1
j_call: TRBJ2-7
cdr3_aa: CASRSGTSLSEQYF
cdr3_nt: TGTGCCAGCAGGTCCGGGACTAGCCTCTCCGAGCAGTACTTC

clone_size: .
d_call: .
v_call: TRBV10-3
j_call: TRBJ2-4
cdr3_aa: CATVDPGAKNIQYF
cdr3_nt: TGTGCCACCGTAGACCCCGGAGCCAAAAACATTCAGTACTTC

clone_size: few
d_call: .
v_call: TRBV28
j_call: TRBJ2-1
cdr3_aa: CASSWVPYNEQFF
cdr3_nt: TGTGCCAGCAGTTGGGTGCCGTACAATGAGCAGTTCTTC

clone_size: .
d_call: .
v_call: TRBV28
j_call: TRBJ2-1
cdr3_aa: CASLLGGRGNEQFF
cdr3_nt: TGTGCCAGCCTGCTGGGGGGTAGGGGCAATGAGCAGTTCTTC

clone_size: many
d_call: .
v_call: TRBV5-1
j_call: TRBJ2-2
cdr3_aa: CASSSNRETGELFF
cdr3_nt: TGCGCCAGCAGCTCGAACAGGGAGACCGGGGAGCTGTTTTTT

clone_size: few
d_call: TRBD1
v_call: TRBV11-1
j_call: TRBJ1-6
cdr3_aa: CASSARDRANSPLHF
cdr3_nt: TGTGCCAGCAGCGCCCGGGACAGGGCTAATTCACCCCTCCACTTT

clone_size: .
d_call: .
v_call: TRBV29-1
j_call: TRBJ2-1
cdr3_aa: CSVVGGENEQFF
cdr3_nt: TGCAGCGTTGTTGGCGGAGAGAATGAGCAGTTCTTC

clone_size: .
d_call: .
v_call: TRBV5-1
j_call: TRBJ2-3
cdr3_aa: CASAPDVRTDTQYF
cdr3_nt: TGCGCCAGCGCGCCAGACGTGCGCACAGATACGCAGTATTTT

clone_size: few
d_call: .
v_call: TRBV6-1
j_call: TRBJ1-1
cdr3_aa: CASSPWAGDTEAFF
cdr3_nt: TGTGCCAGCAGCCCTTGGGCAGGGGACACTGAAGCTTTCTTT

clone_size: many
d_call: TRBD1
v_call: TRBV20-1
j_call: TRBJ1-6
cdr3_aa: CSAAGTGGSPLHF
cdr3_nt: TGCAGTGCTGCCGGGACAGGGGGCTCACCCCTCCACTTT

clone_size: .
d_call: .
v_call: TRBV29-1
j_call: TRBJ2-7
cdr3_aa: CSVGTSYEQYF
cdr3_nt: TGCAGCGTTGGAACCTCCTACGAGCAGTACTTC

clone_size: few
d_call: TRBD2
v_call: TRBV6-5
j_call: TRBJ2-2
cdr3_aa: CASSYRPSGRVTGELFF
cdr3_nt: TGTGCCAGCAGTTACCGGCCCAGCGGGAGAGTCACCGGGGAGCTGTTTTTT

clone_size: .
d_call: .
v_call: TRBV2
j_call: TRBJ2-3
cdr3_aa: CASSEARGAPGTDTQYF
cdr3_nt: TGTGCCAGCAGTGAAGCGCGAGGGGCTCCCGGCACAGATACGCAGTATTTT

clone_size: many
d_call: TRBD2
v_call: TRBV12-3/TRBV12-4
j_call: TRBJ2-7
cdr3_aa: CASTPGTSGNYEQYF
cdr3_nt: TGTGCCAGCACCCCTGGGACTAGCGGAAACTACGAGCAGTACTTC

clone_size: many
d_call: .
v_call: TRBV18
j_call: TRBJ2-5
cdr3_aa: CASSPAAPGRADF
cdr3_nt: TGTGCCAGCTCGCCAGCGGCCCCCGGAAGAGCGGACTTC

clone_size: .
d_call: TRBD2
v_call: TRBV29-1
j_call: TRBJ2-2
cdr3_aa: CSVHGEGPNTGELFF
cdr3_nt: TGCAGCGTACATGGGGAGGGACCTAACACCGGGGAGCTGTTTTTT

clone_size: .
d_call: TRBD1
v_call: TRBV19
j_call: TRBJ1-5
cdr3_aa: CASTPKGRGQVNQPQHF
cdr3_nt: TGTGCCAGTACCCCCAAGGGCAGGGGGCAAGTAAATCAGCCCCAGCATTTT

clone_size: few
d_call: .
v_call: TRBV28
j_call: TRBJ2-2
cdr3_aa: CASSLFGGQYGELFF
cdr3_nt: TGTGCCAGCAGTTTATTTGGGGGGCAGTACGGGGAGCTGTTTTTT

clone_size: many
d_call: .
v_call: TRBV11-2
j_call: TRBJ2-2
cdr3_aa: CASSSPAGELFF
cdr3_nt: TGTGCCAGCAGCTCCCCCGCCGGGGAGCTGTTTTTT

clone_size: .
d_call: .
v_call: TRBV28
j_call: TRBJ2-4
cdr3_aa: CASSLSGPKNSQYF
cdr3_nt: TGTGCCAGCAGTTTATCCGGGCCCAAAAACAGTCAGTACTTC

clone_size: .
d_call: TRBD1
v_call: TRBV7-6
j_call: TRBJ2-7
cdr3_aa: CASSSYRGREQYF
cdr3_nt: TGTGCCAGCAGCTCATACAGGGGGCGTGAGCAGTACTTC